This TCR beta chain stems from a study of control samples from healthy donors and cancer patients. V lost 2 bases to trimming and J lost 4 bases, with 5 bases between them. Germline V gives CDR1 PRHDT, CDR2 FYEKMQ (reference sequence). This CDR3 contains 12 residues. Data came from immunoSEQ multiplex PCR; TCRdb stores just in-frame clones and leaves some out. The table shows just over 150,000 clones, with about 90% occurring only once. This TCR was recovered from a man aged 25 to 40 in good health. J is TRBJ1-2 and V is TRBV13; TRBD1 might be the D (5 bases). Input material: blood. CDR3 protein: CASSLTGYGYTF. Here the CDR3 DNA reads TGTGCCAGCAGCTTAACAGGCTATGGCTACACCTTC.